A single sample gave rise to the 30 T cell receptor beta chains below, sequenced in a study of coeliac disease. Measured with immunoSEQ multiplex PCR; TCRdb has only the in-frame clones, and not every one. The repertoire holds approximately 1,000 clones, with approximately 70% as singletons. The sample taken for sequencing was intraepithelial lymphocytes from the gut. The receptors derive from a human donor without celiac disease.

The CDR3 sequence is CASPSAGYNEQFF. DNA of the CDR3: TGTGCCAGCCCGAGCGCCGGCTACAATGAGCAGTTCTTC. The rearrangement links TRBV5-8 to TRBJ2-1; D is undetermined. Trimming pared 7 bases from V and 3 bases from J, leaving 11 bases between. Germline V lookup: CDR1 SGHTS, CDR2 YDEGEE. This CDR3 comprises 13 residues.

This clone has just a few counts. This rearrangement joins TRBV2 to TRBJ2-7, with D uncertain. The CDR3 has 14 amino acids. The ends were cut back, 6 bases at V and 2 bases at J, with 14 bases in the middle. Germline V lookup: CDR1 SNHLY, CDR2 FYNNEI. CDR3 amino acids: CASSYRAGTYEQYF. Here the CDR3 DNA reads TGTGCCAGCAGCTATCGAGCAGGTACCTACGAGCAGTACTTC.

This chain uses TRBV4-2 with TRBJ2-2; tentatively, D is TRBD2 (6 bases). The germline V gene has CDR1 LGHNA and CDR2 YNFKEQ. Trimming pared 3 bases from V and 0 bases from J, leaving 8 bases between. The CDR3 is 15 amino acids. The CDR3 sequence is CASSQGTSNTGELFF. In DNA form, the CDR3 reads TGTGCCAGCAGCCAGGGGACTTCGAACACCGGGGAGCTGTTTTTT.

This clone was seen a handful of times. The chain links TRBV19 to TRBJ2-7; D is perhaps TRBD1 (6 bases). V was shortened by 3 bases and J by 6 bases, with 12 bases between the two germline ends. The germline V gene encodes CDR1 LNHDA and CDR2 SQIVND (reference sequence). The CDR3 covers 13 residues. The CDR3 here is CASSIIGGGEQYF. As DNA, the CDR3 is TGTGCCAGTAGTATCATTGGGGGCGGCGAGCAGTACTTC. Drawing the rest from reference TRBV19 and TRBJ2-7, the complete variable domain is DGGITQSPKYLFRKEGQNVTLSCEQNLNHDAMYWYRQDPGQGLRLIYYSQIVNDFQKGDIAEGYSVSREKKESFPLTVTSAQKNPTAFYLCASSIIGGGEQYFGPGTRLTVT.

This chain links TRBV13 with TRBJ2-4; no definite D call. Trimming left V 0 bases short and J 9 bases short, with 18 bases between. CDR3 length: 16 amino acids. The V gene's germline CDR1 is PRHDT and CDR2 FYEKMQ (reference sequence). CDR3 DNA sequence: TGTGCCAGCAGCTTAGGCCCCTTCGAGTCTAGTGTCATTCAGTACTTC. This encodes CASSLGPFESSVIQYF.

This clone has a handful of counts. The chain has TRBV27 and TRBJ2-1; no firm D call. There are 12 residues in the CDR3. Germline CDR1 is MNHEY and CDR2 is SMNVEV (reference sequence). V lost 5 bases and J lost 8, with 10 bases in between. The CDR3 DNA follows: TGTGCCAGCAGTCTACTGGGCGATGAGCAGTTCTTC. This translates into CASSLLGDEQFF.

V and J are TRBV4-3 and TRBJ2-1, with a tentative D call TRBD1 (5 bases). The CDR3 totals 15 residues. V was clipped by 0 bases and J by 2 bases, with 8 bases between them. CDR1 is LGHNA and CDR2 is YSLEER in the germline V gene. The CDR3 DNA reads as TGCGCCAGCAGCCAAGATTTGACAGCCTACAATGAGCAGTTCTTC. Protein product: CASSQDLTAYNEQFF.

V and J are TRBV30 and TRBJ2-1, with D possibly matching TRBD2 (5 bases). Germline assignment: CDR1 GTSNPN and CDR2 SVGIG (reference sequence). V dropped 0 bases and J dropped 9 bases, with 9 bases sitting between them. The CDR3 consists of 12 residues. CDR3 coding DNA: TGTGCCTGGAGTGTACGGGGAGTTGAGCAGTTCTTC. Protein product: CAWSVRGVEQFF.

The CDR3 sequence is CASSPRVAGNTGELFF. CDR3 DNA: TGTGCCAGCAGCCCTCGGGTAGCGGGGAACACCGGGGAGCTGTTTTTT. J is TRBJ2-2 and V is TRBV7-2, with 7 bases lining up with TRBD2. CDR1 and CDR2 from the germline V gene are SGHTA and FQGNSA. V was pared by 5 bases and J by 1 base, with 7 bases of the junction left unmatched. The CDR3 spans 16 residues.

The chain uses TRBV2 and TRBJ2-7; 9 bases map to TRBD2. The CDR3 length is 15 residues. Germline CDR1 is SNHLY and CDR2 is FYNNEI. V dropped 7 bases and J dropped 2; count of bases not matched to a gene: 9. In DNA, the CDR3 is TGTGCCAGCACGACCTCTAGCGGGGCAGCCTACGAGCAGTACTTC. This translates into CASTTSSGAAYEQYF.

This sequence joins TRBV5-8 and TRBJ1-2; D remains unclear. V gave up 7 bases and J gave up 3 bases, with 19 bases separating them. The CDR3 length is 15 residues. In germline, CDR1 is SGHTS, CDR2 YDEGEE. CDR3 residues: CASGEVGSLDYGYTF. The CDR3 bases are TGTGCCAGCGGCGAGGTCGGCAGCCTTGACTATGGCTACACCTTC.

The chain recombines TRBV7-2 with TRBJ2-7; TRBD1 matches at 10 bases. This CDR3 contains 19 residues. Trimming removed 2 bases from V and 2 bases from J; junction bases left unmatched: 15. Germline V gene sequence: CDR1 SGHTA, CDR2 FQGNSA. CDR3 residues: CASSLTSRGGGTGAYEQYF. The CDR3 nucleotides are TGTGCCAGCAGCTTAACCTCACGGGGCGGAGGGACAGGGGCCTACGAGCAGTACTTC.

This clone was counted a few times. The chain couples TRBV2 to TRBJ1-4; perhaps TRBD1 as D (6 bases). CDR1 and CDR2 (germline): SNHLY, FYNNEI. The CDR3 has 15 residues. V was pared by 5 bases and J by 5 bases, with 15 bases between. CDR3 coding DNA: TGTGCCAGCAGTTCACCCGGACAGAAAAATGAAAAACTGTTTTTT. Its protein product is CASSSPGQKNEKLFF.

The J gene is TRBJ1-5, the V gene TRBV7-2, with a tentative D call TRBD1 (5 bases). The CDR3 has 13 residues. Germline loops: CDR1 SGHTA, CDR2 FQGNSA. Trimming removed 3 bases from V and 4 bases from J, with 7 bases in between. The CDR3 coding sequence is TGTGCCAGCAGCTTTGGGGGGAATCAGCCCCAGCATTTT. As protein: CASSFGGNQPQHF. The whole variable domain, remainder taken from reference TRBV7-2 and TRBJ1-5, is GAGVSQSPSNKVTEKGKDVELRCDPISGHTALYWYRQSLGQGLEFLIYFQGNSAPDKSGLPSDRFSAERTGGSVSTLTIQRTQQEDSAVYLCASSFGGNQPQHFGDGTRLSIL.

The gene calls are TRBV7-9 and TRBJ2-1; D unresolved. CDR1 and CDR2 from the germline V gene are SEHNR and FQNEAQ (reference sequence). V lost 1 base and J 9 bases, leaving 19 bases between the germline ends. This CDR3 contains 16 residues. In DNA, the CDR3 is TGTGCCAGCAGCTTAGGACCTCGGCTCGTAGGCGGTGAGCAGTTCTTC. Its protein product is CASSLGPRLVGGEQFF.

V and J are TRBV4-3 and TRBJ2-1; a possible D gene is TRBD1 (6 bases). The V and J ends lost 1 base and 5 bases respectively, with 12 bases between them. CDR3 length: 15 amino acids. CDR1 and CDR2 (germline): LGHNA, YSLEER. The CDR3 spells CASSQGHRANNEQFF. The CDR3 DNA reads TGCGCCAGCAGCCAAGGTCACAGGGCTAACAATGAGCAGTTCTTC.

V gene TRBV19 combines with J gene TRBJ2-6; 12 bases match TRBD2. CDR3 size: 17 residues. Germline lookup yields CDR1 LNHDA and CDR2 SQIVND (reference sequence). Losses at the gene ends were 5 bases for V and 4 bases for J; bases not matched to a gene: 6. The CDR3 region has the DNA TGTGCCAGTAGTCCAGGACTAGCGGGGTCCGGGGCCAACGTCCTGACTTTC. This translates into CASSPGLAGSGANVLTF.

The gene calls are TRBV27 and TRBJ1-5; tentatively, D is TRBD1 (5 bases). CDR3 length equals 14 residues. Trimming removed 4 bases from V and 3 bases from J, with 10 bases in between. Germline values: CDR1 MNHEY, CDR2 SMNVEV (reference sequence). The CDR3 loop reads CASSSGGPNQPQHF. In DNA form, the CDR3 reads TGTGCCAGCAGTTCGGGGGGTCCCAATCAGCCCCAGCATTTT.

The chain uses TRBV6-5 and TRBJ2-7, with a possible D match to TRBD1 (8 bases). Trimming took 4 bases from V and 2 from J, leaving 12 bases between them. Looked up from germline, CDR1 is MNHEY and CDR2 is SVGAGI. This CDR3 is built from 14 residues. The chain's CDR3 is CASSSTGGAYEQYF. The CDR3 nucleotides read TGTGCCAGCAGTTCCACAGGGGGGGCCTACGAGCAGTACTTC.

The J gene is TRBJ1-2, the V gene TRBV7-2; D call uncertain. From germline, CDR1 is SGHTA and CDR2 FQGNSA. Trimming removed 4 bases from V and 4 bases from J, with 16 bases in between. This CDR3 contains 15 residues. CDR3 in DNA: TGTGCCAGCAGCTCCGACCTGCCTAGTAGCTATGGCTACACCTTC. Translated: CASSSDLPSSYGYTF.

This clone was seen a handful of times. The chain uses TRBV10-2 and TRBJ2-3, with 8 bases matching TRBD1. The V gene's germline CDR1 is WSHSY and CDR2 SAAADI. The trim removed 8 bases at V and 2 bases at J, leaving 6 bases unmatched. The CDR3 extends over 14 amino acids. In nucleotides, the CDR3 is TGCGCCAGCGGGCAGGGGGCAATCACAGATACGCAGTATTTT. This encodes CASGQGAITDTQYF.

V gene TRBV15 combines with J gene TRBJ2-4; TRBD2 aligns across 7 bases. The CDR3 sequence is 16 residues long. With V trimmed by 0 bases and J by 4 bases, 6 bases remained unmatched. Germline V CDR1 and CDR2: LNHNV, YYDKDF (reference sequence). CDR3 protein: CATSREEGTKKNIQYF. DNA of the CDR3: TGTGCCACCAGCAGAGAAGAAGGGACTAAGAAAAACATTCAGTACTTC.

To note about this clone: The junction departs from germline at one end; a sequencing error may be responsible. Other DNA sequences of this sample code for an identical CDR3. The chain joins TRBV5-1 to TRBJ2-3, with 15 bases that match TRBD2. The CDR3 has 15 amino acids. Germline V lookup: CDR1 SGHRS, CDR2 YFSETQ. CDR3 nucleotides: TGCGCCAGCAGCTGGACTAGCGGGGGGGCAGACACGCAGTATTTT. Its protein product is CASSWTSGGADTQYF. Looking up the rest from reference TRBV5-1 and TRBJ2-3 gives the full variable domain: KAGVTQTPRYLIKTRGQQVTLSCSPISGHRSVSWYQQTPGQGLQFLFEYFSETQRNKGNFPGRFSGRQFSNSRSEMNVSTLELGDSALYLCASSWTSGGADTQYFGPGTRLTVL.

The chain carries TRBV30 and TRBJ2-3; tentative D call: TRBD1 (5 bases). CDR1 GTSNPN and CDR2 SVGIG come from the germline V gene (reference sequence). Trimming shortened V by 1 base and J by 4 bases, and 12 bases separated the two germline ends. The CDR3 spans 14 residues. The CDR3 region has the DNA TGTGCCTGGAGTGCAGGGTTTGTCTCAGATACGCAGTATTTT. Its protein is CAWSAGFVSDTQYF.

The chain links TRBV6-1 to TRBJ1-1; no firm D call. This CDR3 is 14 amino acids long. The V and J ends lost 7 bases and 4 bases respectively, with 16 bases between them. Germline V lookup: CDR1 MNHNS, CDR2 SASEGT. In nucleotides, the CDR3 is TGTGCCAGCAAGATTTTTGGGCAGCCCACTGAAGCTTTCTTT. Translating it yields CASKIFGQPTEAFF.

The V call is TRBV19, the J call TRBJ2-1; 10 nucleotides agree with TRBD2. CDR3 length: 14 residues. The junction had 5 bases not matched to a gene; V was cut back by 7 bases and J by 5 bases. Germline CDR1 reads LNHDA; CDR2 reads SQIVND (reference sequence). This CDR3 reads CASMVLAGDNEQFF. The CDR3 bases are TGTGCCAGTATGGTTCTAGCGGGAGACAATGAGCAGTTCTTC.

The chain uses TRBV6-5 and TRBJ2-7; 9 positions agree with TRBD2. This CDR3 has 16 residues. Per germline, CDR1 MNHEY and CDR2 SVGAGI. The ends lost 0 bases at V and 1 base at J; junction bases unmatched: 4. The CDR3 sequence: CASSYSTLAGSYEQYF. The CDR3 nucleotides read TGTGCCAGCAGTTACTCGACCCTAGCGGGGTCCTACGAGCAGTACTTC.

The table lists this clone with a count of one. This sequence joins TRBV18 and TRBJ2-5; weak D call: TRBD2 (6 bases). The CDR3 has 14 amino acids. Germline values: CDR1 KGHSH, CDR2 LQKENI. V dropped 0 bases and J dropped 2 bases, with 7 bases sitting between them. CDR3 in amino acids: CASSPPSGQETQYF. CDR3 DNA sequence: TGTGCCAGCTCACCACCTAGCGGACAAGAGACCCAGTACTTC.

The V gene is TRBV5-1, the J gene TRBJ1-6; D uncertain. The germline V gene has CDR1 SGHRS and CDR2 YFSETQ. The CDR3 is 15 residues long. V lost 0 bases and J lost 4, with 8 bases in between. CDR3 residues: CASSLAGSYNSPLHF. DNA for the CDR3: TGCGCCAGCAGCTTGGCCGGGTCTTATAATTCACCCCTCCACTTT.

The V and J genes are TRBV5-1 and TRBJ2-5, with a possible D match to TRBD1 (6 bases). Germline assignment: CDR1 SGHRS and CDR2 YFSETQ. Trimming stripped 6 bases from V and 4 bases from J, with 16 bases between. The CDR3 length is 14 residues. CDR3 amino acids: CASNEGTPGETQYF. The CDR3 region has the DNA TGCGCCAGCAATGAAGGGACACCGGGAGAGACCCAGTACTTC.